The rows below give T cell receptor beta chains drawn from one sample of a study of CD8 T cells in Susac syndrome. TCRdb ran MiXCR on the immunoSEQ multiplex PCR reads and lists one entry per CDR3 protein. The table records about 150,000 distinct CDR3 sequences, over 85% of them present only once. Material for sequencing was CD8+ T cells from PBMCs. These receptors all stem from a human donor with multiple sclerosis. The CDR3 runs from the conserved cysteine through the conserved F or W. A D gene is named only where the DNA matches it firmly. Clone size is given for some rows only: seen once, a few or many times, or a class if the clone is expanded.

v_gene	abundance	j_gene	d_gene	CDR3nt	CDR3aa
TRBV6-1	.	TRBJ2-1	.	TGTGCCAGCAGTGTTGACAGGACCTCCTACAATGAGCAGTTCTTC	CASSVDRTSYNEQFF
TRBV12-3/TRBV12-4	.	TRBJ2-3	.	TGTGCCAGCAGTGCAAGGGTACGCACAGATACGCAGTATTTT	CASSARVRTDTQYF
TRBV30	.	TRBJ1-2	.	TGTGCCTGGAGTCCCGGGACGGGTAACTATGGCTACACCTTC	CAWSPGTGNYGYTF
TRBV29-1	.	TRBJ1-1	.	TGCAGCGTTGGCGAAGGACAGTCTCAAGCTTTCTTT	CSVGEGQSQAFF
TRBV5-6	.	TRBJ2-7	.	TGTGCCAGCAGCATCGGGGGTTTGGGAGAGCAGTACTTC	CASSIGGLGEQYF
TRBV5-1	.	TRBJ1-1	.	TGCGCCAGCAGCTTGGGAGGACAGAACACTGAAGCTTTCTTT	CASSLGGQNTEAFF
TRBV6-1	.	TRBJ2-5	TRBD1	TGTGCCAGCAGTGTGGAGACAGGGGGCCAAGAGACCCAGTACTTC	CASSVETGGQETQYF
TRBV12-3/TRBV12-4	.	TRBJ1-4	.	TGTGCCAGCAGTCTCCGGGACAAGAATGAAAAACTGTTTTTT	CASSLRDKNEKLFF
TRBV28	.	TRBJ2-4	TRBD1	TGTGCCAGCAGTTACGGACAGGAAAACATTCAGTACTTC	CASSYGQENIQYF
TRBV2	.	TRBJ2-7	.	TGTGCCATAAAATACAAGTACGAGCAGTACTTC	CAIKYKYEQYF
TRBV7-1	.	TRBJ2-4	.	TGTGCCAGCAGCCCGACCCCGGGACCAGACGAGCTTTCCGGGGCCGAACTTGAACAAAACATTCAGTACTTC	CASSPTPGPDELSGAELEQNIQYF
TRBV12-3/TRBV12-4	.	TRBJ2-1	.	TGTGCCAGCAGTTCGTACGAGGCTAGCTCCTACAATGAGCAGTTCTTC	CASSSYEASSYNEQFF
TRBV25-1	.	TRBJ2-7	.	TGTGCCAGCAGTGACACCGCAGAGATGGGGGGAGGTCGGTCCTACGAGCAGTACTTC	CASSDTAEMGGGRSYEQYF
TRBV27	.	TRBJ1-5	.	TGTGCCAGCAGTTTATCGCCGGGGGCCGGGAATCAGCCCCAGCATTTT	CASSLSPGAGNQPQHF
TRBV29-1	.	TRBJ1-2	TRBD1	TGCAGCGCCGAGGACAGGGATGGCTACACCTTC	CSAEDRDGYTF
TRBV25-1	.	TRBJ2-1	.	TGTGCCAGCAGTGCTAGGCCAGTTTGGAATGAGCAGTTCTTC	CASSARPVWNEQFF
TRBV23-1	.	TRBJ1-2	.	TGCGCCATAGAAACAGGGCCCGGACCCAACTATGGCTACACCTTC	CAIETGPGPNYGYTF
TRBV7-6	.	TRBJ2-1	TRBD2	TGTGCCAGCAGCTTAGACGGGACTAGCGTCGGTGAGCAGTTCTTC	CASSLDGTSVGEQFF
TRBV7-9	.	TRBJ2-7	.	TGTGCCAGCATCGGGACGTCCTCCTACGAGCAGTACTTC	CASIGTSSYEQYF
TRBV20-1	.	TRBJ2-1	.	TGCAGTGCCAAATCCACCTCTAGCTACTACAATGAGCAGTTCTTC	CSAKSTSSYYNEQFF
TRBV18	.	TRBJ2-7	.	TGTGCCAGCTCACCTCGAGACGGCGGCTACGAGCAGTACTTC	CASSPRDGGYEQYF
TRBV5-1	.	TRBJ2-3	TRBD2	TGCGCCAGCAGCCCAGCGGGGGGAACAGATACGCAGTATTTT	CASSPAGGTDTQYF
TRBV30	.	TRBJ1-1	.	TGTGCCTGGAGCGTTATAGGGGGGTTTGGCACTGAAGCTTTCTTT	CAWSVIGGFGTEAFF
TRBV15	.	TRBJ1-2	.	TGTGCCACCAGCAGAGAACGAGGGATTGGGCCTTGGGGCTACACCTTC	CATSRERGIGPWGYTF
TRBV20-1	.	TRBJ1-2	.	TGCAGTGCTTTCGGGACTGGCAATGGCTACACCTTC	CSAFGTGNGYTF
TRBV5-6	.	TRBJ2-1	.	TGTGCCAGCAGCTCCAGCCCGTCGAGCTCCTACAATGAGCAGTTCTTC	CASSSSPSSSYNEQFF
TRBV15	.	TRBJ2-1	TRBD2	TGTGCCACCAGCTCGCGACTAGCGGGGACCGACAATGAGCAGTTCTTC	CATSSRLAGTDNEQFF
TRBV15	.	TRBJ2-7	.	TGTGCCACCAGCGGCTACAGGGACGTCTCCTACGAGCAGTACTTC	CATSGYRDVSYEQYF
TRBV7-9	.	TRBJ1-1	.	TGTGCCAGCAGCTGGACGAACTTTGGGGGCGGGGGAAACACTGAAGCTTTCTTT	CASSWTNFGGGGNTEAFF
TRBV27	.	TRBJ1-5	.	TGTGCCAGCAGTTTTTCTAACAATCAGCCCCAGCATTTT	CASSFSNNQPQHF
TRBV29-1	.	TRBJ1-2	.	TGCAGCGTTGGGCAGAGGGAGATTAACTATGGCTACACCTTC	CSVGQREINYGYTF
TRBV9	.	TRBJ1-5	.	TGTGCCAGCAGCGTAGGGTCAGACAATCAGCCCCAGCATTTT	CASSVGSDNQPQHF
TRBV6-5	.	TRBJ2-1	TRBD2	TGTGCCAGCAGTTTACTAGCGGGGAATTACAATGAGCAGTTCTTC	CASSLLAGNYNEQFF
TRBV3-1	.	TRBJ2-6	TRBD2	TGTGCCAGCAGCCAAGATGGGGGGGCTGGGGCCAACGTCCTGACTTTC	CASSQDGGAGANVLTF
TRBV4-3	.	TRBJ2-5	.	TGCGCCAGCAGCCAAGAAGCCACCGACAGTGTTCAAGAGACCCAGTACTTC	CASSQEATDSVQETQYF
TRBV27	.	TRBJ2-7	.	TGTGCCAGCAGTTTAGGGGGTTTCTCGGGGGAGCAGTACTTC	CASSLGGFSGEQYF
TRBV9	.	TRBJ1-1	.	TGTGCCAGCAGCGTAGGTGCAGGGGCCACTGAAGCTTTCTTT	CASSVGAGATEAFF
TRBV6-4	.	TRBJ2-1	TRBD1	TGTGCCAGCAGTGACCGAGACAGGGCCTACAATGAGCAGTTCTTC	CASSDRDRAYNEQFF
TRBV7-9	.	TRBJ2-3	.	TGTGCCAGCAGAACTAGGACGGGGCCAGATACGCAGTATTTT	CASRTRTGPDTQYF
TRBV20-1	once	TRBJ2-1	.	TGCAGTGCTAGAGGTCAAGGATCCTACAATGAGCAGTTCTTC	CSARGQGSYNEQFF
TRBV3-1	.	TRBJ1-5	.	TGTGCCAGCAGCCAAGGGGTAAGCAATCAGCCCCAGCATTTT	CASSQGVSNQPQHF
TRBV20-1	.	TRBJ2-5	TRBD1	TGCAGTGCTAGAACAGGGGGCGGGGAGACCCAGTACTTC	CSARTGGGETQYF
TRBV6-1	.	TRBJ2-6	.	TGTGCCAGCAGTGAATTTGTGGGGGTTCAGGCCAACGTCCTGACTTTC	CASSEFVGVQANVLTF
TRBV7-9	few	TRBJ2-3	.	TGTGCCAGCAGCTTTGCAGATACGCAGTATTTT	CASSFADTQYF
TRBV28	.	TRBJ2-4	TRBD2	TGTGCCAGCAGTCTAATAGCTAGCGCGGGGGGCATTCAGTACTTC	CASSLIASAGGIQYF
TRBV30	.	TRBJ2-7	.	TGTGCCTGGAGTGCGGGGGGCGGTTACGAGCAGTACTTC	CAWSAGGGYEQYF
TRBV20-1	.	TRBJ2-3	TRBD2	TGCAGTGCTAGGGGGCCGGGACTAGCGGGGCCAGATACGCAGTATTTT	CSARGPGLAGPDTQYF
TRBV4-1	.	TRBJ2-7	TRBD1	TGCGCCAGCAGCCGGGGACCCGGGACAGGTGTTTACGAGCAGTACTTC	CASSRGPGTGVYEQYF